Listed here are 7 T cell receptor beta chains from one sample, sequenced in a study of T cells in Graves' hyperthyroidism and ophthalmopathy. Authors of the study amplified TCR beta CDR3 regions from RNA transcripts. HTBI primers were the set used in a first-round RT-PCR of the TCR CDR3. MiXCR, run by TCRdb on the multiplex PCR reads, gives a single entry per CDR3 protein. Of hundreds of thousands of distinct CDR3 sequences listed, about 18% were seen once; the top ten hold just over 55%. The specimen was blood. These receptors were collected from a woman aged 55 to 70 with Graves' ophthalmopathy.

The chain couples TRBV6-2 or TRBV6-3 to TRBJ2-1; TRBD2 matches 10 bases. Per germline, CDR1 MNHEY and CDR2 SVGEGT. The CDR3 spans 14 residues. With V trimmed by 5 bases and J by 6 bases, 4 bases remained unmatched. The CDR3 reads CASSPGTSVNEQFF. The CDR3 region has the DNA TGTGCCAGCAGTCCCGGGACTAGCGTCAATGAGCAGTTCTTC.

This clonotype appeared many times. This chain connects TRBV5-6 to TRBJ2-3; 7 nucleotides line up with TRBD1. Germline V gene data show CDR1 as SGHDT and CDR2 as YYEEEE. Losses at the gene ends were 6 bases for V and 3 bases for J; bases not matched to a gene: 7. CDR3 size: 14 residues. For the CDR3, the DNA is TGTGCCAGCACCTACAGGGGATGGACAGATACGCAGTATTTT. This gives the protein CASTYRGWTDTQYF.

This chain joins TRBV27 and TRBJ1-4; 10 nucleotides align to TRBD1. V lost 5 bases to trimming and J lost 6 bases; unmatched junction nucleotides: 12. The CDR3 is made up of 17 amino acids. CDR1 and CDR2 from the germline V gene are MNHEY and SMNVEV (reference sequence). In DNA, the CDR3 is TGTGCCAGCAGTCCTTTGATGACAGGGGGCGCGTATGAAAAACTGTTTTTT. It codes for CASSPLMTGGAYEKLFF. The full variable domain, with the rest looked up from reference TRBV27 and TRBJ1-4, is EAQVTQNPRYLITVTGKKLTVTCSQNMNHEYMSWYRQDPGLGLRQIYYSMNVEVTDKGDVPEGYKVSRKEKRNFPLILESPSPNQTSLYFCASSPLMTGGAYEKLFFGSGTQLSVL.

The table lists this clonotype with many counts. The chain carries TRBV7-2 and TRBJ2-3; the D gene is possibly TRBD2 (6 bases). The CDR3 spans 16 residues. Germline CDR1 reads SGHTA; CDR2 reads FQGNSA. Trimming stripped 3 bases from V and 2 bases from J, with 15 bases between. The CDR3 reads CASSFLGGPYTDTQYF. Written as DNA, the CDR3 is TGTGCCAGCAGCTTCCTCGGGGGACCGTACACAGATACGCAGTATTTT.

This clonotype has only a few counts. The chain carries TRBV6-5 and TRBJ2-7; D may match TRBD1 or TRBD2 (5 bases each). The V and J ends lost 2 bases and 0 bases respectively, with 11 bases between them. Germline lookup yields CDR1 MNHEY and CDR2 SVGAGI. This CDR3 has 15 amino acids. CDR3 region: CASSYIAGSSYEQYF. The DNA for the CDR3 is TGTGCCAGCAGTTACATTGCAGGGAGCTCCTACGAGCAGTACTTC.

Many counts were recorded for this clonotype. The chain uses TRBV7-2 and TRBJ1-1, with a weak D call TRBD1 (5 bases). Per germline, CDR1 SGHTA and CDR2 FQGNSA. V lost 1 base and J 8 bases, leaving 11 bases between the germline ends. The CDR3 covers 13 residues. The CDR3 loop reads CASSLGRAVEAFF. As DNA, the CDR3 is TGTGCCAGCAGCTTAGGCAGGGCCGTGGAAGCTTTCTTT.

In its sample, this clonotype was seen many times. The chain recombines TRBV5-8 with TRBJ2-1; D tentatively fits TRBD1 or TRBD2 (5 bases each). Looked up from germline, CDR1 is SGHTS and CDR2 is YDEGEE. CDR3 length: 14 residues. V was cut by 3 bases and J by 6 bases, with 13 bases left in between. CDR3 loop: CASSWGRVGNEQFF. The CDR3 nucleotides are TGTGCCAGCAGCTGGGGACGGGTTGGCAATGAGCAGTTCTTC.